A selection of T cell receptor beta chains follows, all from one sample in a study of graft-versus-host responses after intestinal transplantation. The assay was immunoSEQ multiplex PCR, and TCRdb's table has in-frame clones only and misses some. Among some 39,000 clones, roughly 95% were seen once, and the ten largest hold roughly 0.58%. These receptors have no identified antigens. Sequenced here: unstimulated CD8+ T cells sorted from spleen or lymph node cells, sampled before transplant. These receptors were obtained from a human donor who was the organ donor for an intestinal transplant. CDR3s include the opening cysteine and the closing phenylalanine or tryptophan.

TRBJ2-1	TRBV7-6	CASSFSPGGGYNEQFF
TRBJ1-2	TRBV4-3	CASSQDATDSDYTF
TRBJ1-1	TRBV6-5	CASRTGTARNTEAFF
TRBJ1-6	TRBV6-6	CASSPDRGNSPLHF
TRBJ2-3	TRBV4-3	CASSQDAGANTQYF
TRBJ2-7	TRBV18	CASSSGLAIYSYEQYF
TRBJ2-1	TRBV7-6	CASSTNSGGDRQFF
TRBJ2-2	TRBV7-3	CASSLMAAGELFF
TRBJ2-3	TRBV6-5	CASSYSDTQYF
TRBJ1-3	TRBV2	CASMVNSGNTIYF
TRBJ2-5	TRBV18	CASSHGDFQETQYF
TRBJ1-5	TRBV6-6	CASSPPRGDQPQHF
TRBJ1-2	TRBV10-2	CASSLLTGSGYTF
TRBJ2-7	TRBV4-3	CASSQELADPYEQYF
TRBJ2-7	TRBV4-3	CASSLVRDILPYEQYF
TRBJ1-1	TRBV29-1	CSVELDRGGTEAFF
TRBJ2-7	TRBV10-2	CASSEWGPMAEQYF
TRBJ2-6	TRBV10-2	CASSETPLSSGANVLTF
TRBJ1-5	TRBV6-1	CASRQGGPNQPQHF
TRBJ1-5	TRBV4-2	CASSQVGQSAQPQHF
TRBJ2-5	TRBV19	CASSLQETQYF
TRBJ2-7	TRBV9	CASSGSSGGAPEQYF
TRBJ1-1	TRBV19	CASSMGHPIEAFF
TRBJ1-6	TRBV15	CATRDRFYNSPLHF
TRBJ1-6	TRBV6-5	CASSYNRDSYNSPLHF
TRBJ1-2	TRBV7-9	CASSLGPQHFF
TRBJ2-7	TRBV4-1	CASSTSTGGDEQYF
TRBJ2-7	TRBV4-1	CASSQEPGTVSYEQYF
TRBJ2-2	TRBV7-9	CASSFGPQRAPTNTGELFF
TRBJ1-1	TRBV5-4	CASSFQVWDQAFF
TRBJ2-3	TRBV29-1	CSVGDRETTDTQYF
TRBJ2-1	TRBV5-4	CASSAPQVSYNEQFF
TRBJ1-1	TRBV11-2	CASSLAGQTMNTEAFF
TRBJ2-1	TRBV7-7	CASSSIAGGNNEQFF
TRBJ2-7	TRBV5-6	CASSYGQGVLYEQYF
TRBJ1-1	TRBV27	CASKFQGQNTEAFF
TRBJ1-1	TRBV11-3	CASSLECPSGGDTEAFF
TRBJ2-7	TRBV19	CASSMTSGYEQYF
TRBJ2-7	TRBV9	CASSVGQGGFDEQYF
TRBJ1-6	TRBV6-6	CASDRENSPLHF
TRBJ2-1	TRBV7-3	CASSPPSGGEQFF
TRBJ2-7	TRBV4-2	CASSQEQTGVSYEQYF
TRBJ1-1	TRBV7-9	CASSFSQGLPNTEAFF
TRBJ2-5	TRBV5-1	CASSVGVVETQYF
TRBJ2-1	TRBV15	CATSRDLRSYNEQFF
TRBJ1-5	TRBV2	CASRAGAYAYSNQPQHF
TRBJ2-3	TRBV7-8	CASTGTSRGRTDTQYF
TRBJ2-1	TRBV7-9	CASSLVAYNEQFF
TRBJ2-3	TRBV9	CASSSTGHNTQYF
TRBJ2-3	TRBV27	CASSETGQGTDTQYF
TRBJ1-2	TRBV7-9	CASSPTGQLINYGYTF
TRBJ2-3	TRBV20-1	CSAAGDTQYF
TRBJ2-7	TRBV19	CASSIPGRAYEQYF